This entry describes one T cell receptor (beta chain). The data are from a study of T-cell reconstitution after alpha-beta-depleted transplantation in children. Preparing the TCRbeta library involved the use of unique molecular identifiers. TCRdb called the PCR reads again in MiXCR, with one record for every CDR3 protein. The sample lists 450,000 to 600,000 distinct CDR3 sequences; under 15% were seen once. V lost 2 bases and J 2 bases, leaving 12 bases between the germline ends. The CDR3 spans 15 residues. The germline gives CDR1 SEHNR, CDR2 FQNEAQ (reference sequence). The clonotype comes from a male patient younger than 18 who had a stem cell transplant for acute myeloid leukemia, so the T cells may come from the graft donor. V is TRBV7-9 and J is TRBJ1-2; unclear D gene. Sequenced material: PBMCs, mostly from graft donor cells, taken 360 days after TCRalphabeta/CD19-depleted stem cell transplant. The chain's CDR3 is CASSLFFGTNYGYTF. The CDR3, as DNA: TGTGCCAGCAGCTTATTCTTCGGAACCAACTATGGCTACACCTTC.